Below, 13 T cell receptor beta chains from the same sample are listed, as sequenced in a study of cytomegalovirus exposure and HLA in healthy donors. Primers for the PCR totalled 60 Vbeta and 13 Jbeta. Assay: immunoSEQ multiplex PCR; the TCRdb copy retains only in-frame clones and omits some. The sample consists of around 78,000 clones, about 88% of them appearing once. What was sequenced was PBMCs. The source of these receptors is a woman aged 50 to 60 in good health and CMV-seronegative.

A remark on this clone: One end of the junction varies from germline; a read error may be responsible. V is TRBV2 and J is TRBJ1-3, with 7 bases aligning to TRBD1. The CDR3 is 14 amino acids. The germline V gene encodes CDR1 SNHLY and CDR2 FYNNEI. This CDR3 reads CASREGTAGNTIYF. The CDR3 DNA reads as TGTGCCAGCAGGGAAGGGACAGCTGGAAACACCATATATTTT.

The V call is TRBV5-4, the J call TRBJ1-2, with 9 nucleotides matching TRBD1. The V gene's germline CDR1 is SGHNT and CDR2 YYREEE (reference sequence). V lost 1 base to trimming and J lost 7 bases; unmatched junction nucleotides: 14. The CDR3 spans 17 residues. The CDR3 here is CASSLYGTGIVRGGYTF. CDR3 in DNA: TGTGCCAGCAGCTTGTATGGGACAGGGATCGTTCGTGGTGGCTACACCTTC.

V usage is TRBV6-5 and J usage is TRBJ2-3; D is undetermined. The CDR3 sequence is 13 residues long. The germline gives CDR1 MNHEY, CDR2 SVGAGI. Trimming stripped 5 bases from V and 3 bases from J, with 9 bases between. Here the CDR3 reads CASSRRWTDTQYF. For the CDR3, the DNA is TGTGCCAGCAGTCGCAGGTGGACAGATACGCAGTATTTT.

Concerning this clone itself: One junction end does not reproduce the germline sequence, and a read error may be involved. The V and J genes are TRBV6-6 and TRBJ1-4; 9 nucleotides line up with TRBD1. Germline CDR1 is MNHNY and CDR2 is SVGAGI (reference sequence). This CDR3 region has 11 residues. As DNA, the CDR3 is TGTGCCAGCAGCCGGGGACAGGGACCCATTTTT. This translates into CASSRGQGPIF.

This clone was recorded only once. The rearrangement joins TRBV4-3 to TRBJ1-2; the D is unclear. The germline V gene has CDR1 LGHNA and CDR2 YSLEER. V lost 1 base, J lost 1 base, and 22 bases lay in between. CDR3 length: 19 amino acids. This CDR3 is CASSQGLQASVVGNYGYTF. The CDR3 DNA reads as TGCGCCAGCAGCCAAGGCCTCCAGGCTTCTGTGGTGGGTAACTATGGCTACACCTTC.

The chain has TRBV7-8 and TRBJ2-5, with 9 bases lining up with TRBD1. With V trimmed by 4 bases and J by 5 bases, 14 bases remained unmatched. Germline V gives CDR1 SGHVS, CDR2 FQNEAQ. This CDR3 is 17 amino acids long. The CDR3 DNA is TGTGCCAGCAGCTCCGGACAGGGGCGAGAGGTGGTGGAGACCCAGTACTTC. Translation: CASSSGQGREVVETQYF.

The chain couples TRBV27 to TRBJ2-2; the D gene is possibly TRBD1 (6 bases). CDR1 MNHEY and CDR2 SMNVEV come from the germline V gene (reference sequence). V was cut by 3 bases and J by 2 bases, with 10 bases left in between. This CDR3 spans 15 amino acids. CDR3 amino acids: CASSFGQPNTGELFF. The CDR3 DNA is TGTGCCAGCAGTTTCGGACAGCCCAACACCGGGGAGCTGTTTTTT.

The DNA of the CDR3 is TGTGCCAGCAGATCAAAGAGGGGAGGAGAGACCCAGTACTTC. This codes for CASRSKRGGETQYF. The chain uses TRBV7-8 and TRBJ2-5; a possible D gene is TRBD2 (6 bases). The V end was cut by 6 bases, the J end by 4 bases, with 15 bases between. From germline, CDR1 is SGHVS and CDR2 FQNEAQ. CDR3 size: 14 residues. Looking up the rest from reference TRBV7-8 and TRBJ2-5 gives the full variable domain: GAGVSQSPRYKVAKRGQDVALRCDPISGHVSLFWYQQALGQGPEFLTYFQNEAQLDKSGLPSDRFFAERPEGSVSTLKIQRTQQEDSAVYLCASRSKRGGETQYFGPGTRLLVL.

This clone showed up just a few times. The chain couples TRBV29-1 to TRBJ1-2; possibly TRBD1 for D (5 bases). Deletions cut 4 bases from V and 2 bases from J, with 8 bases between. The germline CDR1 and CDR2 sequences are SQVTM and ANQGSEA. The CDR3 has 12 residues. CDR3 protein: CSVGGGNYGYTF. CDR3 DNA: TGCAGCGTTGGGGGGGGAAACTATGGCTACACCTTC.

V is TRBV7-2 and J is TRBJ2-1; 16 nucleotides agree with TRBD2. Germline CDR1 SGHTA, CDR2 FQGNSA. Unmatched junction bases numbered 5, after V lost 5 bases and J lost 4 bases. The CDR3 sequence is 17 residues long. This CDR3 is CASSVEGLAGGYNEQFF. Written as DNA, the CDR3 is TGTGCCAGCAGCGTAGAGGGACTAGCGGGGGGGTACAATGAGCAGTTCTTC. Full variable domain (rest looked up from reference TRBV7-2 and TRBJ2-1): GAGVSQSPSNKVTEKGKDVELRCDPISGHTALYWYRQSLGQGLEFLIYFQGNSAPDKSGLPSDRFSAERTGGSVSTLTIQRTQQEDSAVYLCASSVEGLAGGYNEQFFGPGTRLTVL.

The chain is built from TRBV27 and TRBJ1-5; tentative D call: TRBD1 (5 bases). Trimming took 4 bases from V and 3 from J, leaving 7 bases between them. In germline, CDR1 is MNHEY, CDR2 SMNVEV (reference sequence). CDR3 length: 13 residues. The CDR3 DNA sequence: TGTGCCAGCAGTTCAGGGTACAATCAGCCCCAGCATTTT. Protein sequence: CASSSGYNQPQHF.

V usage is TRBV10-3 and J usage is TRBJ1-6; possibly TRBD1 for D (5 bases). Germline CDR1 reads ENHRY; CDR2 reads SYGVKD. This CDR3 is built from 13 residues. V was trimmed by 8 bases and J by 11 bases, leaving 16 bases between them. This chain's CDR3 is CAIGGRIGTPLHF. The CDR3 DNA reads TGTGCCATCGGGGGGAGAATCGGAACACCCCTCCACTTT.

The J gene is TRBJ1-5, the V gene TRBV27; 9 nucleotides agree with TRBD1. V lost 0 bases, J lost 5 bases, and 2 bases stayed unmatched. This CDR3 comprises 15 residues. Germline values: CDR1 MNHEY, CDR2 SMNVEV (reference sequence). The CDR3 is CASSLSGQGYQPQHF. The CDR3 region has the DNA TGTGCCAGCAGTTTATCAGGACAGGGGTATCAGCCCCAGCATTTT.